Listed below are T cell receptor beta chains from one sample, sequenced in a study of blood T cell repertoires in COVID-19. Generated by immunoSEQ multiplex PCR, the TCRdb table keeps only in-frame clones and is missing some. The repertoire holds 71,000 or so clones, roughly 80% seen once, with under 30% in the top ten. What was sequenced was peripheral blood. The receptors come from a man aged 65-85 years with acute or convalescent COVID-19. CDR3s include the opening cysteine and the closing phenylalanine or tryptophan. The D gene is left open where the match is weak. Clone size appears in some rows only: once, few, many, or a class for an expanded clone.

clone size,D gene,J gene,V gene,CDR3 protein,CDR3 DNA
NA,NA,TRBJ1-1,TRBV24-1,CATSNPGSTEAFF,TGTGCCACCAGTAATCCGGGAAGCACTGAAGCTTTCTTT
NA,NA,TRBJ1-3,TRBV15,CATSRGGDLGNTIYF,TGTGCCACCAGCAGGGGAGGGGACCTAGGGAACACCATATATTTT
NA,NA,TRBJ2-3,TRBV4-1,CASSQDYRVTDTQYF,TGCGCCAGCAGCCAAGATTACAGGGTCACAGATACGCAGTATTTT
NA,NA,TRBJ1-5,TRBV19,CASSIDGAYQPQHF,TGTGCCAGTAGTATTGACGGAGCCTATCAGCCCCAGCATTTT
NA,NA,TRBJ2-1,TRBV12-3/TRBV12-4,CASRESYNEQFF,TGTGCCAGCAGAGAGAGCTACAATGAGCAGTTCTTC
NA,TRBD1,TRBJ2-2,TRBV28,CASSLTGFNTGELFF,TGTGCCAGCAGTTTGACAGGGTTCAACACCGGGGAGCTGTTTTTT
NA,TRBD1,TRBJ1-1,TRBV6-5,CASSYGGDRAKEAFF,TGTGCCAGCAGTTACGGGGGGGACAGGGCGAAAGAAGCTTTCTTT
NA,TRBD1,TRBJ1-1,TRBV2,CASSPLPGQGAMNTEAFF,TGTGCCAGCAGCCCCCTACCGGGACAGGGGGCGATGAACACTGAAGCTTTCTTT
once,NA,TRBJ2-2,TRBV14,CASSQLVVSGELFF,TGTGCCAGCAGCCAACTCGTCGTGTCCGGGGAGCTGTTTTTT
NA,TRBD1,TRBJ1-1,TRBV5-1,CASRPGTGGTEAFF,TGCGCCAGCAGACCCGGGACAGGGGGCACTGAAGCTTTCTTT
NA,TRBD1,TRBJ1-5,TRBV5-6,CASSLGTGSNQPQHF,TGTGCCAGCAGCTTGGGGACAGGGAGCAATCAGCCCCAGCATTTT
NA,TRBD1,TRBJ1-5,TRBV10-3,CAIRGDSNQPQHF,TGTGCCATCAGGGGGGACAGTAATCAGCCCCAGCATTTT
NA,NA,TRBJ1-4,TRBV7-9,CASSSRGGGGEKLFF,TGTGCCAGCAGCTCGCGTGGTGGTGGAGGGGAAAAACTGTTTTTT
NA,TRBD1,TRBJ1-2,TRBV27,CASSDRGVWGGYTF,TGTGCCAGCTCCGACAGGGGAGTGTGGGGTGGCTACACCTTC
NA,TRBD1,TRBJ2-7,TRBV5-1,CASSWDRVNEQYF,TGCGCCAGCAGCTGGGACAGGGTGAACGAGCAGTACTTC
NA,TRBD1,TRBJ2-3,TRBV7-9,CASSLAGTGDPTDTQYF,TGTGCCAGCAGCTTAGCGGGGACAGGGGATCCGACAGATACGCAGTATTTT
NA,NA,TRBJ2-3,TRBV11-2,CASSLGGVEDTQYF,TGTGCCAGCAGCTTAGGGGGCGTGGAAGATACGCAGTATTTT
NA,NA,TRBJ1-1,TRBV20-1,CSASWGDTEAFF,TGCAGTGCTAGTTGGGGGGATACTGAAGCTTTCTTT
NA,NA,TRBJ1-1,TRBV28,CASSLGGYMNTEAFF,TGTGCCAGCAGTTTGGGAGGTTACATGAACACTGAAGCTTTCTTT
once,TRBD1,TRBJ1-5,TRBV30,CAWSVVGTGYQPQHF,TGTGCCTGGAGTGTAGTCGGGACAGGGTATCAGCCCCAGCATTTT
NA,TRBD1,TRBJ2-2,TRBV5-1,CASSSSPQGTTGELFF,TGCGCCAGCAGCTCGAGCCCACAGGGGACCACCGGGGAGCTGTTTTTT
NA,NA,TRBJ1-4,TRBV6-6,CASSPGTLNEKLFF,TGTGCCAGTTCCCCGGGTACCTTAAATGAAAAACTGTTTTTT